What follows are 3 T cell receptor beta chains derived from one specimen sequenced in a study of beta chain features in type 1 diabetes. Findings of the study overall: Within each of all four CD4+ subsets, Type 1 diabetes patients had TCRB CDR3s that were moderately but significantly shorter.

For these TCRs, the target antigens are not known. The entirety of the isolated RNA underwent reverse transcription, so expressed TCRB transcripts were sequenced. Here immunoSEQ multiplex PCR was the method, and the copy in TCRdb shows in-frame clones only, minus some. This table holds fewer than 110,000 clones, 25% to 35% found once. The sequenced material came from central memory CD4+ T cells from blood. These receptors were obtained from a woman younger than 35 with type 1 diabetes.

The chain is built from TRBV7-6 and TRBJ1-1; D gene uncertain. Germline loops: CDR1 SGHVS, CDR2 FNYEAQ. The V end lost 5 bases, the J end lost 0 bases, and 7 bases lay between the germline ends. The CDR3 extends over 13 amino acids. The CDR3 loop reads CASSPTMNTEAFF. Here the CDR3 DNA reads TGTGCCAGCAGCCCGACTATGAACACTGAAGCTTTCTTT.

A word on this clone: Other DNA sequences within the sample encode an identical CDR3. This chain's CDR3 is CASSIQGLSYEQYF. As DNA, the CDR3 is TGTGCCAGCAGTATACAGGGGCTTTCCTACGAGCAGTACTTC. The rearrangement links TRBV6-1 to TRBJ2-7; TRBD1 matches 7 bases. The CDR3 is 14 amino acids. Germline V gene lookup returns CDR1 MNHNS and CDR2 SASEGT. Trimming at V came to 5 bases and at J to 1 base, leaving 5 bases not matched to a gene.

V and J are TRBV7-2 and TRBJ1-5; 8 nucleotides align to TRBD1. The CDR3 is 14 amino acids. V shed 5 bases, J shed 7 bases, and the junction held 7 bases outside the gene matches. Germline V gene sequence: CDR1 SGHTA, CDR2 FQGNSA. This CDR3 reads CASSRGQGDQPQHF. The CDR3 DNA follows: TGTGCCAGCAGCCGCGGACAGGGAGACCAGCCCCAGCATTTT.